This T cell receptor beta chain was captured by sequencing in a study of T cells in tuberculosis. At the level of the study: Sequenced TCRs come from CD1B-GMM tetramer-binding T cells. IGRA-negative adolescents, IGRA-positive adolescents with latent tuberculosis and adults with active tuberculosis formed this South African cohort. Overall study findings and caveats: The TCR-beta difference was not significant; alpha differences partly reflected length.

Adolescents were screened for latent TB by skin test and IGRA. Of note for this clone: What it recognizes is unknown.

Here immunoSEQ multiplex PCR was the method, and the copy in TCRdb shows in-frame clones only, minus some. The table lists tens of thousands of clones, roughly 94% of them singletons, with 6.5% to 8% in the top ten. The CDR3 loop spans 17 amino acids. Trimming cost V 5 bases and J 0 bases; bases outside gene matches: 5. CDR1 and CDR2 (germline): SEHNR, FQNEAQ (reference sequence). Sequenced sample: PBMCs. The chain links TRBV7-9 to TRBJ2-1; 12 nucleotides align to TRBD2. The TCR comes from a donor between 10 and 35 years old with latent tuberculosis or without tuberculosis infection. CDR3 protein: CASSNGLAGSSYNEQFF. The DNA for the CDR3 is TGTGCCAGCAGCAACGGACTAGCGGGGAGCTCCTACAATGAGCAGTTCTTC.